Listed below are T cell receptor beta chains from one sample, sequenced in a study of cytotoxic CD8 clonotypes in ibrutinib-treated CLL. Method: immunoSEQ multiplex PCR; TCRdb's copy keeps in-frame clones and lacks some. The table lists just over 200,000 clones, 79% of them singletons, with approximately 10% in the top ten. Sequencing was performed on PBMCs, taken after 12 months of ibrutinib treatment. Every receptor here comes from a human donor with chronic lymphocytic leukemia. The CDR3 runs from the conserved cysteine through the conserved F or W. The order of the fields is CDR3 protein, V gene, J gene, clone size. The size of a clone is reported for some rows only, either as once, few or many, or as a class for expanded clones.

CASSPRLEQETQYF,TRBV18,TRBJ2-5,few
CASSLKRGGYTF,TRBV7-7,TRBJ1-2,few
CATSDRAANEQFF,TRBV19,TRBJ2-1,few
CASSFGTF,TRBV28,TRBJ1-2,NA
CASSSYSSDTQYF,TRBV7-9,TRBJ2-3,once
CASSFRDKNTEAFF,TRBV9,TRBJ1-1,NA
CASGARVRYTEAFF,TRBV6-5,TRBJ1-1,NA
CAWSKSRDGMTENSPLHF,TRBV30,TRBJ1-6,NA
CASSLAGPDNEQFF,TRBV16,TRBJ2-1,once
CASSVSESGRVTQYF,TRBV6-1,TRBJ2-3,NA
CASSEALGGASGANVLTF,TRBV2,TRBJ2-6,once
CASSPGLATGETQYF,TRBV18,TRBJ2-5,NA
CASGGQRYNEQFF,TRBV10-1,TRBJ2-1,NA
CASSPSGQMNTGELFF,TRBV7-6,TRBJ2-2,NA
CASSLDGTGGGEQYF,TRBV11-3,TRBJ2-7,NA
CASSPFTDTQYF,TRBV7-2,TRBJ2-3,NA
CASSRTGQVNYGYTF,TRBV6-5,TRBJ1-2,NA
CASRRQASTDTQYF,TRBV6-1,TRBJ2-3,NA
CASSQENWDEQFF,TRBV14,TRBJ2-1,NA
CATSRMGTGEKRNTF,TRBV15,TRBJ1-2,NA
CASTFGYNEQFF,TRBV2,TRBJ2-1,NA
CASSLAQPNSPLHF,TRBV5-1,TRBJ1-6,NA
CASSPKGPTFYEQYF,TRBV19,TRBJ2-7,NA
CASSLSTSGANYEQYF,TRBV27,TRBJ2-7,once
CASSVTQFEAFF,TRBV2,TRBJ1-1,NA
CASSSTGLVSYEQYF,TRBV7-8,TRBJ2-7,NA
CASSRGSGSTDTQYF,TRBV11-3,TRBJ2-3,NA
CASSLSGTDTEAFF,TRBV18,TRBJ1-1,NA
CASTGATQDTQYF,TRBV7-8,TRBJ2-3,NA
CASSWARGRDTQYF,TRBV6-1,TRBJ2-3,NA
CASSVGTGSTDTQYF,TRBV6-1,TRBJ2-3,NA
CASSESVMNTEAFF,TRBV6-1,TRBJ1-1,NA
CASSLSDSIIHEQYF,TRBV5-1,TRBJ2-7,few
CASSLWADRKLFF,TRBV28,TRBJ1-4,NA
CASSEGESPGGAFF,TRBV25-1,TRBJ1-1,few
CASSQVSSGATDTQYF,TRBV4-1,TRBJ2-3,NA
CASRGTEGYGYTF,TRBV6-1,TRBJ1-2,few
CASSEDQGYEQYF,TRBV10-2,TRBJ2-7,few
CRTLPGDGYTF,TRBV20-1,TRBJ1-2,NA
CASSAGTGRTEAFF,TRBV10-1,TRBJ1-1,NA
CASSPPSVGNTEAFF,TRBV18,TRBJ1-1,NA
CASSIGGGAGANVLTF,TRBV19,TRBJ2-6,NA
CASSQNRLIVQYF,TRBV6-5,TRBJ2-7,NA
CASRLSGAGQNIQYF,TRBV28,TRBJ2-4,once
CASSNQGGYGYTF,TRBV2,TRBJ1-2,many
CASSYFQNTEAFF,TRBV6-5,TRBJ1-1,NA
CASSLVGANTEAFF,TRBV7-9,TRBJ1-1,NA
CASSSSSRDRGVGPEAFF,TRBV5-1,TRBJ1-1,NA
CASSSSGSDTEAFF,TRBV7-9,TRBJ1-1,NA
CAGRGQGSGNTIYF,TRBV30,TRBJ1-3,NA
CASSETFYNEQFF,TRBV9,TRBJ2-1,few
CASSQDWGTPGELFF,TRBV4-1,TRBJ2-2,NA
CASSESGDRVWYEQYF,TRBV10-1,TRBJ2-7,NA
CASSERDSGNNEQFF,TRBV5-1,TRBJ2-1,NA
CASSLGPRGYEQYF,TRBV5-6,TRBJ2-7,NA
CASSLNWGSTDTQYF,TRBV5-1,TRBJ2-3,NA
CASRGQGAEQYF,TRBV6-6,TRBJ2-7,once